This T cell receptor beta chain was sequenced during a study of T cell responses to AZD1222 COVID-19 vaccine. Trimming took 4 bases from V and 1 from J, leaving 11 bases between them. The CDR3 loop spans 14 amino acids. Germline V gene lookup returns CDR1 SQVTM and CDR2 ANQGSEA. Produced via immunoSEQ multiplex PCR; TCRdb's table is partial and in-frame only. The table includes about 78,000 clones, roughly 90% detected once. Recipients boosted at about 4 weeks or about 12 weeks are pooled. A note on this clone: Its antigen is as yet unknown.

Overall study findings and caveats: Dominant CD4 TCR responses targeted spike regions 160-218 and 743-854. There were mostly white British donors and more females than males, and clonal diversity was possibly underestimated. Nearly half of unique spike-specific TCRs reportedly avoided B.1.351 and B.1.1.7 mutated regions.

This chain uses TRBV29-1 with TRBJ1-5; D call uncertain. The specimen comprised peripheral blood, sampled 28 days after the second AZD1222 dose. The receptor was isolated from an adult who received the AZD1222 COVID-19 vaccine. The CDR3 region is CSVAPAGSNQPQHF. The CDR3 DNA sequence: TGCAGCGTTGCCCCGGCTGGGAGCAATCAGCCCCAGCATTTT.